The next 10 T cell receptor beta chains were all read from a single sample in a study of metastatic and nonmetastatic thyroid tumors. Among the patients, none had received any treatment before thyroid surgery. Through MiXCR, TCRdb re-clonotyped the PCR reads. Of fewer than 55,000 clones listed, 15% to 20% are singletons. Sequencing input: blood. These receptors all stem from a female donor with papillary thyroid cancer or a benign thyroid nodule (not recorded which). Some clones in this sample may be carry-over from other donors' samples.

By proportion, this clone is medium-sized. The chain couples TRBV27 to TRBJ2-7; 7 bases map to TRBD1. CDR3 size: 12 residues. The trim removed 5 bases at V and 6 bases at J, leaving 4 bases unmatched. CDR1 is MNHEY and CDR2 is SMNVEV in the germline V gene (reference sequence). CDR3 sequence: CASSTTGSEQYF. The CDR3 DNA is TGTGCCAGCAGTACGACAGGGTCCGAGCAGTACTTC.

This clone was recorded many times. The chain combines TRBV2 with TRBJ1-2, with 8 bases identical to TRBD1. This CDR3 comprises 15 residues. Looked up from germline, CDR1 is SNHLY and CDR2 is FYNNEI. Trimming removed 7 bases from V and 1 base from J; junction bases left unmatched: 8. This CDR3 is CASINQGAVNYGYTF. CDR3 DNA: TGTGCCAGCATTAACCAGGGGGCCGTTAACTATGGCTACACCTTC.

This chain connects TRBV6-2 or TRBV6-3 to TRBJ1-5; no reliable D call. V lost 8 bases and J lost 6, with 14 bases in between. Germline CDR1 MNHEY, CDR2 SVGEGT. This CDR3 has 13 residues. The DNA of the CDR3 is TGTGCCAGCCTGGGAGGGTTGCGTCAGCCCCAGCATTTT. This sequence encodes CASLGGLRQPQHF.

This clone has ten or more counts. The chain uses TRBV27 and TRBJ1-1, with D perhaps matching TRBD1 (5 bases). This CDR3 region has 14 residues. V was clipped by 0 bases and J by 4 bases, with 9 bases between them. Germline CDR1 reads MNHEY; CDR2 reads SMNVEV (reference sequence). This CDR3 is CASSLSGGGTEAFF. Here the CDR3 DNA reads TGTGCCAGCAGTTTATCGGGGGGAGGCACTGAAGCTTTCTTT.

In its sample, this clone was seen many times. The chain has TRBV14 and TRBJ2-1; 11 nucleotides align to TRBD2. Trimming cost V 2 bases and J 9 bases; bases outside gene matches: 3. The CDR3 covers 14 residues. In germline, CDR1 is SGHDN, CDR2 FVKESK. CDR3 in amino acids: CASSQLLAGGEQFF. The CDR3 nucleotides read TGTGCCAGCAGCCAACTTCTAGCGGGGGGTGAGCAGTTCTTC.

The chain employs TRBV28 and TRBJ2-4, with TRBD1 matching 10 bases. CDR3 length: 16 residues. The ends lost 4 bases at V and 1 base at J; junction bases unmatched: 4. The V gene's germline CDR1 is MDHEN and CDR2 SYDVKM. CDR3: CASSSPGQGAKNIQYF. The CDR3 bases are TGTGCCAGCAGTTCTCCGGGACAGGGGGCCAAAAACATTCAGTACTTC.

Many counts were recorded for this clone. The chain employs TRBV30 and TRBJ1-5; TRBD1 aligns across 7 bases. This CDR3 has 13 amino acids. CDR1 GTSNPN and CDR2 SVGIG come from the germline V gene (reference sequence). Germline trimming cut 1 base from V and 4 bases from J; bases unmatched to any gene: 1. The CDR3 DNA reads TGTGCCTGGAGTGAGGACAGGAATCAGCCCCAGCATTTT. This encodes CAWSEDRNQPQHF.

This clone was seen at least ten times. This chain connects TRBV19 to TRBJ2-1, with 9 bases aligning to TRBD2. V shed 8 bases, J shed 5 bases, and the junction held 10 bases outside the gene matches. This CDR3 has 15 amino acids. Germline lookup yields CDR1 LNHDA and CDR2 SQIVND (reference sequence). As DNA, the CDR3 is TGTGCCAGTGGGGGACTAGCTGCAACGGACAATGAGCAGTTCTTC. This gives the protein CASGGLAATDNEQFF.

This clone has a handful of counts. This sequence joins TRBV12-3 or TRBV12-4 and TRBJ2-5, with 8 positions matching TRBD2. The CDR3 is 15 residues long. The trim removed 3 bases at V and 4 bases at J, leaving 7 bases unmatched. The CDR3 DNA is TGTGCCAGCAGTTTGGGGCGGGGGGAGATAGAGACCCAGTACTTC. Its protein is CASSLGRGEIETQYF.

This clone was recorded at least ten times. The gene calls are TRBV4-1 and TRBJ2-5, with D possibly being TRBD1 or TRBD2 (6 bases each). The V end was cut by 2 bases, the J end by 2 bases, with 21 bases between. CDR3 length equals 18 residues. The germline V gene has CDR1 MGHRA and CDR2 YSYEKL. The CDR3 region is CASSQRGARGRLQETQYF. In DNA form, the CDR3 reads TGCGCCAGCAGCCAAAGGGGGGCTCGGGGGAGGTTACAAGAGACCCAGTACTTC.